Listed below are T cell receptor beta chains from one sample, sequenced in a study of Ad26.COV2.S vaccination and SARS-CoV-2 variants. Assay used: immunoSEQ multiplex PCR; TCRdb lists only in-frame clones, some missing. The table includes more than 300,000 clones, more than 85% detected once. The source was peripheral blood, collected in a trial of Ad26.COV2.S vaccine versus placebo. The receptor set was obtained from a person between 18 and 65 years old who received the Ad26.COV2.S COVID-19 vaccine or a placebo. The CDR3 runs from the conserved cysteine through the conserved F or W. The order of the fields is V gene, CDR3 length, D gene, clone size, J gene, CDR3 DNA, CDR3 protein. The D gene is left open where the match is weak. For some rows the clone size is stated as once, few or many, or as a class when expanded; others skip it.

v_gene: TRBV9; len: 14; d_gene: NA; abundance: NA; j_gene: TRBJ1-1; CDR3nt: TGTGCCAGCAGCGTAAAGGGGGAGAACACTGAAGCTTTCTTT; CDR3aa: CASSVKGENTEAFF
v_gene: TRBV5-1; len: 17; d_gene: NA; abundance: NA; j_gene: TRBJ1-6; CDR3nt: TGCGCCAGCAGCTTGGACAGTGCTAGCTCCTATAATTCACCCCTCCACTTT; CDR3aa: CASSLDSASSYNSPLHF
v_gene: TRBV6-6; len: 13; d_gene: NA; abundance: NA; j_gene: TRBJ1-1; CDR3nt: TGTGCCAGCAGTTACTCGGGGGTATTAGAAGCTTTCTTT; CDR3aa: CASSYSGVLEAFF
v_gene: TRBV3-1/TRBV3-2; len: 14; d_gene: NA; abundance: NA; j_gene: TRBJ1-2; CDR3nt: TGTGCCAGCAGCCAATCAGTCGCTAACTATGGCTACACCTTC; CDR3aa: CASSQSVANYGYTF
v_gene: TRBV6-5; len: 13; d_gene: NA; abundance: NA; j_gene: TRBJ1-1; CDR3nt: TGTGCCAGCAGGGCTGTCGGGGACACTGAAGCTTTCTTT; CDR3aa: CASRAVGDTEAFF
v_gene: TRBV5-1; len: 17; d_gene: TRBD1; abundance: NA; j_gene: TRBJ2-2; CDR3nt: TGCGCCAGCAGCTCGGGACAGGGGGTAACGAACACCGGGGAGCTGTTTTTT; CDR3aa: CASSSGQGVTNTGELFF
v_gene: TRBV3-1/TRBV3-2; len: 14; d_gene: TRBD2; abundance: NA; j_gene: TRBJ2-7; CDR3nt: TGTGCCAGCAGCCCTAGCGGGGGGGGCTACGAGCAGTACTTC; CDR3aa: CASSPSGGGYEQYF
v_gene: TRBV19; len: 19; d_gene: TRBD2; abundance: NA; j_gene: TRBJ2-6; CDR3nt: TGTGCCAGTAGTATTGCGGGAGGTCAAGTGGACTCTGGGGCCAACGTCCTGACTTTC; CDR3aa: CASSIAGGQVDSGANVLTF
v_gene: TRBV7-8; len: 15; d_gene: NA; abundance: NA; j_gene: TRBJ1-5; CDR3nt: TGTGCCAGCAGCTTAGCGGAAAATAGCAATCAGCCCCAGCATTTT; CDR3aa: CASSLAENSNQPQHF
v_gene: TRBV7-8; len: 14; d_gene: TRBD2; abundance: NA; j_gene: TRBJ2-7; CDR3nt: TGTGCCAGCAAGGTAGCGGGGGGCCACTACGAGCAGTACTTC; CDR3aa: CASKVAGGHYEQYF
v_gene: TRBV16; len: 16; d_gene: TRBD1; abundance: once; j_gene: TRBJ1-5; CDR3nt: TGTGCCAGCAGCCAATCGGAGGGGGCGCCCAATCAGCCCCAGCATTTT; CDR3aa: CASSQSEGAPNQPQHF
v_gene: TRBV3-1/TRBV3-2; len: 13; d_gene: NA; abundance: NA; j_gene: TRBJ2-2; CDR3nt: TGTGCCAGCAGCCAAGGGGATAACGGGGAGCTGTTTTTT; CDR3aa: CASSQGDNGELFF
v_gene: TRBV10-3; len: 16; d_gene: NA; abundance: NA; j_gene: TRBJ2-1; CDR3nt: TGTGCCATCAGAGACCTGGACGGCAGCTCCTACAATGAGCAGTTCTTC; CDR3aa: CAIRDLDGSSYNEQFF
v_gene: TRBV28; len: 16; d_gene: TRBD2; abundance: NA; j_gene: TRBJ2-2; CDR3nt: TGTGCCAGCAGTTTTGGGACTAGCGGGAGGGGCGGGGAGCTGTTTTTT; CDR3aa: CASSFGTSGRGGELFF
v_gene: TRBV7-2; len: 15; d_gene: NA; abundance: NA; j_gene: TRBJ1-6; CDR3nt: TGTGCCAGCAGCTTAGGGAGAACCGAGGGTTCACCCCTCCACTTT; CDR3aa: CASSLGRTEGSPLHF
v_gene: TRBV6-2/TRBV6-3; len: 20; d_gene: NA; abundance: NA; j_gene: TRBJ1-2; CDR3nt: TGTGCCAGCAGCCCCCGGAGGTCCCTTGCCACCCTCCATCCTAACTATGGCTACACCTTC; CDR3aa: CASSPRRSLATLHPNYGYTF
v_gene: TRBV28; len: 12; d_gene: NA; abundance: few; j_gene: TRBJ2-7; CDR3nt: TGTGCCAGCAGTTCCGATTCGAACGAGCAGTACTTC; CDR3aa: CASSSDSNEQYF
v_gene: TRBV9; len: 17; d_gene: TRBD1; abundance: NA; j_gene: TRBJ1-1; CDR3nt: TGTGCCAGCAGCAATCCCGGGACAGGGTTAAAGGACACTGAAGCTTTCTTT; CDR3aa: CASSNPGTGLKDTEAFF
v_gene: TRBV3-1/TRBV3-2; len: 15; d_gene: NA; abundance: NA; j_gene: TRBJ1-6; CDR3nt: TGTGCCAGCAGCCAGGGACCTGGGGGTAATTCACCCCTCCACTTT; CDR3aa: CASSQGPGGNSPLHF
v_gene: TRBV18; len: 15; d_gene: NA; abundance: NA; j_gene: TRBJ1-6; CDR3nt: TGTGCCAGCTCACCGGGCAGGGAGGTAAATTCACCCCTCCACTTT; CDR3aa: CASSPGREVNSPLHF
v_gene: TRBV6-2/TRBV6-3; len: 16; d_gene: TRBD2; abundance: NA; j_gene: TRBJ2-1; CDR3nt: TGTGCCAGCAGTCCCTCTCTAGCGGGGGGTTACAATGAGCAGTTCTTC; CDR3aa: CASSPSLAGGYNEQFF
v_gene: TRBV6-6; len: 14; d_gene: NA; abundance: NA; j_gene: TRBJ2-5; CDR3nt: TGTGCCAGCAACAATCGGGGGGCAGAAGAGACCCAGTACTTC; CDR3aa: CASNNRGAEETQYF
v_gene: TRBV7-9; len: 14; d_gene: NA; abundance: NA; j_gene: TRBJ1-6; CDR3nt: TGTGCCAGCAGCTTTGACAGGCCCCTTTCACCCCTCCACTTT; CDR3aa: CASSFDRPLSPLHF
v_gene: TRBV6-5; len: 13; d_gene: NA; abundance: NA; j_gene: TRBJ2-7; CDR3nt: TGTGCCAGCAGGGCCCCGATCTCCTACGAGCAGTACTTC; CDR3aa: CASRAPISYEQYF
v_gene: TRBV9; len: 14; d_gene: TRBD2; abundance: NA; j_gene: TRBJ2-3; CDR3nt: TGTGCCAGCAGCGTAACACTAGCGCGGGATACGCAGTATTTT; CDR3aa: CASSVTLARDTQYF
v_gene: TRBV13; len: 16; d_gene: NA; abundance: NA; j_gene: TRBJ2-2; CDR3nt: TGTGCCAGCAGAGAGAAGCCGCCCCTTGGCACCGGGGAGCTGTTTTTT; CDR3aa: CASREKPPLGTGELFF
v_gene: TRBV13; len: 15; d_gene: NA; abundance: NA; j_gene: TRBJ1-1; CDR3nt: TGTGCCAGCAGCTCCCCAGGCGGGCCGGGCACTGAAGCTTTCTTT; CDR3aa: CASSSPGGPGTEAFF
v_gene: TRBV5-1; len: 15; d_gene: TRBD1; abundance: NA; j_gene: TRBJ1-1; CDR3nt: TGCGCCAGCAGCATATCCGGGACAGGGAACACTGAAGCTTTCTTT; CDR3aa: CASSISGTGNTEAFF
v_gene: TRBV5-1; len: 16; d_gene: TRBD1; abundance: once; j_gene: TRBJ2-2; CDR3nt: TGCGCCAGCAGCTTGTCTTCTACAGGGGGCACCGGGGAGCTGTTTTTT; CDR3aa: CASSLSSTGGTGELFF
v_gene: TRBV7-3; len: 13; d_gene: NA; abundance: NA; j_gene: TRBJ2-3; CDR3nt: TGTGCCAGCAGCCCCGCCCCAGAGGATACGCAGTATTTT; CDR3aa: CASSPAPEDTQYF
v_gene: TRBV19; len: 16; d_gene: NA; abundance: NA; j_gene: TRBJ1-5; CDR3nt: TGTGCCAGTAGTCCCCGAGAGGCTAGGAGCAATCAGCCCCAGCATTTT; CDR3aa: CASSPREARSNQPQHF
v_gene: TRBV7-2; len: 13; d_gene: TRBD1; abundance: NA; j_gene: TRBJ1-2; CDR3nt: TGTGCCAGCAGCGTACAGGGGAACTATGGCTACACCTTC; CDR3aa: CASSVQGNYGYTF
v_gene: TRBV4-3; len: 18; d_gene: NA; abundance: once; j_gene: TRBJ2-6; CDR3nt: TGCGCCAGCAGCCAAAACCCGGGCAGGGTGGCTGGGGCCAACGTCCTGACTTTC; CDR3aa: CASSQNPGRVAGANVLTF
v_gene: TRBV24-1; len: 15; d_gene: NA; abundance: NA; j_gene: TRBJ1-5; CDR3nt: TGTGCCACCAGTCCCGGGGGCGAAAGCAATCAGCCCCAGCATTTT; CDR3aa: CATSPGGESNQPQHF
v_gene: TRBV10-3; len: 15; d_gene: TRBD1; abundance: NA; j_gene: TRBJ2-7; CDR3nt: TGTGCCATCAGTGAGCCGGGACAGGGGACCTACGAGCAGTACTTC; CDR3aa: CAISEPGQGTYEQYF
v_gene: TRBV9; len: 16; d_gene: TRBD2; abundance: NA; j_gene: TRBJ2-1; CDR3nt: TGTGCCAGCAGCTACCTTGGGACTAGCGGGAGATTTGAGCAGTTCTTC; CDR3aa: CASSYLGTSGRFEQFF
v_gene: TRBV2; len: 13; d_gene: NA; abundance: NA; j_gene: TRBJ2-1; CDR3nt: TGTGCCAGCAGTGAAGATGAGAGAAGTGAGCAGTTCTTC; CDR3aa: CASSEDERSEQFF
v_gene: TRBV12-3/TRBV12-4; len: 13; d_gene: NA; abundance: NA; j_gene: TRBJ2-3; CDR3nt: TGTGCCAGCAGTTTAGCGCGGGGAGATACGCAGTATTTT; CDR3aa: CASSLARGDTQYF
v_gene: TRBV4-3; len: 15; d_gene: NA; abundance: NA; j_gene: TRBJ1-5; CDR3nt: TGCGCCAGCAGCCAGAGAGTCGCGGCGAATCAGCCCCAGCATTTT; CDR3aa: CASSQRVAANQPQHF
v_gene: TRBV7-6; len: 16; d_gene: TRBD1; abundance: NA; j_gene: TRBJ2-6; CDR3nt: TGTGCCAGCAGCTTAGAACAGGGGCTGGGGGCCAACGTCCTGACTTTC; CDR3aa: CASSLEQGLGANVLTF
v_gene: TRBV13; len: 12; d_gene: NA; abundance: NA; j_gene: TRBJ1-1; CDR3nt: TGTGCCAGCAGCTTATCAGGGACCGAAGCTTTCTTT; CDR3aa: CASSLSGTEAFF
v_gene: TRBV7-2; len: 17; d_gene: NA; abundance: NA; j_gene: TRBJ2-6; CDR3nt: TGTGCCAGCAGCCGTACACCGGACAGCTCTGGGGCCAACGTCCTGACTTTC; CDR3aa: CASSRTPDSSGANVLTF
v_gene: TRBV6-4; len: 15; d_gene: TRBD2; abundance: NA; j_gene: TRBJ2-3; CDR3nt: TGTGCCAGCAGTGACAGGCGGGAGGGCACAGATACGCAGTATTTT; CDR3aa: CASSDRREGTDTQYF
v_gene: TRBV20-1; len: 15; d_gene: NA; abundance: NA; j_gene: TRBJ2-3; CDR3nt: TGCAGTGCTAGTGAGGGACCTACGGACACAGATACGCAGTATTTT; CDR3aa: CSASEGPTDTDTQYF
v_gene: TRBV29-1; len: 14; d_gene: TRBD2; abundance: NA; j_gene: TRBJ2-1; CDR3nt: TGCAGCGTGAGAACTAGCGGGGCCTACAATGAGCAGTTCTTC; CDR3aa: CSVRTSGAYNEQFF
v_gene: TRBV27; len: 14; d_gene: NA; abundance: NA; j_gene: TRBJ2-1; CDR3nt: TGTGCCAGCAAACTTCAGGGGATAGACAATGAGCAGTTCTTC; CDR3aa: CASKLQGIDNEQFF
v_gene: TRBV24-1; len: 13; d_gene: NA; abundance: NA; j_gene: TRBJ2-3; CDR3nt: TGTGCCACCAGTGATTTGCTTGCAGATACGCAGTATTTT; CDR3aa: CATSDLLADTQYF
v_gene: TRBV3-1/TRBV3-2; len: 12; d_gene: NA; abundance: NA; j_gene: TRBJ2-7; CDR3nt: TGTGCCACCGCGGCCGGAGTCAACGAGCAGTACTTC; CDR3aa: CATAAGVNEQYF
v_gene: TRBV5-4; len: 15; d_gene: TRBD2; abundance: NA; j_gene: TRBJ2-3; CDR3nt: TGTGCCAGCAGCCAGACTAGCGGGGGTTCAGATACGCAGTATTTT; CDR3aa: CASSQTSGGSDTQYF
v_gene: TRBV6-1; len: 12; d_gene: NA; abundance: NA; j_gene: TRBJ2-7; CDR3nt: TGTGCCAGCAGTGAATCCAGTATCGAGCAGTACTTC; CDR3aa: CASSESSIEQYF
v_gene: TRBV21-1; len: 14; d_gene: NA; abundance: NA; j_gene: TRBJ1-1; CDR3nt: TGTGCCAGCAGAGAAAGAAACCGGGCCATTGAAGCTTTCTTT; CDR3aa: CASRERNRAIEAFF
v_gene: TRBV30; len: 13; d_gene: NA; abundance: NA; j_gene: TRBJ1-2; CDR3nt: TGTGCCTGGAGTGTAGGGGCAGGCTATGGCTACACCTTC; CDR3aa: CAWSVGAGYGYTF